One sample yielded the 8 T cell receptor beta chains listed below, sequenced in a study of radiation and T cells in renal cell carcinoma. The time point denotes: blood 2 weeks post-SBRT. Treatment of the sample: 15 Gy SBRT to primary tumor, nephrectomy 4 weeks later. Libraries were prepared by immunoSEQ multiplex PCR; TCRdb keeps only in-frame clonotypes and omits some of them. The sample shows about 49,000 clones, more than 80% of them seen only once. Material: blood, obtained from a patient whose treatment included radiotherapy and nephrectomy. These TCRs come from a woman aged 70-85 years with renal cell carcinoma.

The table lists this clone with a count of one. The chain employs TRBV5-5 and TRBJ2-7; D gene ambiguous. Germline CDR1 SGHKS, CDR2 YYEKEE (reference sequence). The CDR3 contains 14 residues. Trimming pared 6 bases from V and 0 bases from J, leaving 13 bases between. This chain's CDR3 is CASKKAPGSYEQYF. Written as DNA, the CDR3 is TGTGCCAGCAAAAAGGCCCCCGGCTCCTACGAGCAGTACTTC.

This chain links TRBV9 with TRBJ2-5, with 12 positions matching TRBD2. Germline V lookup: CDR1 SGDLS, CDR2 YYNGEE. The CDR3 extends over 17 amino acids. V shed 4 bases and J 5 bases; nucleotides not matched to a gene: 12. Here the CDR3 reads CASSPSPDGLAGETQYF. CDR3 nucleotide sequence: TGTGCCAGCAGCCCGAGCCCCGACGGACTAGCGGGGGAGACCCAGTACTTC. Together with reference TRBV9 and TRBJ2-5, the CDR3 gives the full variable domain: DSGVTQTPKHLITATGQRVTLRCSPRSGDLSVYWYQQSLDQGLQFLIQYYNGEERAKGNILERFSAQQFPDLHSELNLSSLELGDSALYFCASSPSPDGLAGETQYFGPGTRLLVL.

The genes are TRBV21-1 and TRBJ1-2. TRBV21-1 is reported as a pseudogene. The CDR3 extends over 15 amino acids. The CDR3 spells CASSGSSGRVYGYTF. CDR3 bases: TGTGCCAGCAGCGGATCGTCAGGGAGGGTCTATGGCTACACCTTC.

This clone has just a few counts. The rearrangement uses TRBV9 and TRBJ2-7; 12 bases line up with TRBD2. Germline V CDR1 and CDR2: SGDLS, YYNGEE. There are 15 residues in the CDR3. V gave up 2 bases and J gave up 6 bases; unmatched junction bases: 6. CDR3 bases: TGTGCCAGCAGCGTCAGGGGGGGACTAGCGGGCGAGCAGTACTTC. It yields the protein CASSVRGGLAGEQYF.

The J gene is TRBJ1-1, the V gene TRBV18; possibly TRBD1 for D (6 bases). The CDR3 runs 14 residues. Trimming shortened V by 3 bases and J by 4 bases, and 12 bases separated the two germline ends. Germline loops: CDR1 KGHSH, CDR2 LQKENI. This CDR3 reads CASSPRGASTEAFF. CDR3 in DNA: TGTGCCAGCTCACCGCGGGGGGCCAGCACTGAAGCTTTCTTT.

The chain combines TRBV4-1 with TRBJ2-1, with a tentative D call TRBD2 (6 bases). CDR3 size: 16 residues. Trimming took off 3 bases at V and 7 bases at J, with 19 bases between the two ends. From germline, CDR1 is MGHRA and CDR2 YSYEKL. CDR3: CASSHSSQTSFNEQFF. The CDR3 DNA reads TGCGCCAGCAGCCACTCAAGCCAGACTAGTTTTAATGAGCAGTTCTTC.

The chain recombines TRBV5-5 with TRBJ2-3, with TRBD2 matching 11 bases. V was clipped by 0 bases and J by 5 bases; unmatched bases: 8. The CDR3 extends over 17 amino acids. Germline V lookup: CDR1 SGHKS, CDR2 YYEKEE (reference sequence). The DNA for the CDR3 is TGTGCCAGCAGCTTGGCCCCCCGACTAGCGGGAAGAGATACGCAGTATTTT. This translates into CASSLAPRLAGRDTQYF.

This clone has a handful of counts. The CDR3 is CASSPLLEAQNTGELFF. CDR3 DNA sequence: TGTGCCAGCTCACCACTATTAGAAGCGCAGAACACCGGGGAGCTGTTTTTT. This chain connects TRBV18 to TRBJ2-2; no definite D call. This CDR3 region has 17 residues. Germline V gene sequence: CDR1 KGHSH, CDR2 LQKENI. V lost 1 base, J lost 1 base, and 13 bases lay in between.